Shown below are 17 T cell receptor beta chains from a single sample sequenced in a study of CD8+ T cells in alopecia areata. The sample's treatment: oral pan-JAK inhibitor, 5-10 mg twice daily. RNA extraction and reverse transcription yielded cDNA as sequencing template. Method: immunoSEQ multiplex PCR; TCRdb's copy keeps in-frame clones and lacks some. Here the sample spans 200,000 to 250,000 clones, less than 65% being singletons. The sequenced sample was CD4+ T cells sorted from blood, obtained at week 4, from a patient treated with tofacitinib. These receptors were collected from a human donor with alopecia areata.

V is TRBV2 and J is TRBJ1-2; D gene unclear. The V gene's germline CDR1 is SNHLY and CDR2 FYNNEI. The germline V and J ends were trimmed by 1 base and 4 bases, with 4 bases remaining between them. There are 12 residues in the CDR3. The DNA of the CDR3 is TGTGCCAGCAGTGAAGTGAGCTATGGCTACACCTTC. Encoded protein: CASSEVSYGYTF.

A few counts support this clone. Written as DNA, the CDR3 is TGCGCCAGCAGCTTGGGGGCAACTACACAAGAGACCCAGTACTTC. This encodes CASSLGATTQETQYF. V usage is TRBV5-1 and J usage is TRBJ2-5; D unclear. V was trimmed by 0 bases and J by 2 bases, leaving 11 bases between them. CDR1 SGHRS and CDR2 YFSETQ come from the germline V gene. CDR3 length: 15 residues.

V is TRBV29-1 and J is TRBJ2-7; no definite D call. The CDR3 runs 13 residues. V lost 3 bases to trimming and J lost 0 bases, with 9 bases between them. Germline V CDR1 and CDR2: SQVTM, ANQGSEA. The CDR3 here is CSVEAATSYEQYF. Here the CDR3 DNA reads TGCAGCGTTGAGGCGGCGACCTCCTACGAGCAGTACTTC.

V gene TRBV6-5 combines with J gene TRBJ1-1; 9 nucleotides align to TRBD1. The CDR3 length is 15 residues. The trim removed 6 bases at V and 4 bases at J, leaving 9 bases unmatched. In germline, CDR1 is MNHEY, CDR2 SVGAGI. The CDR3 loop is CASRPAGQGGTEAFF. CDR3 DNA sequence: TGTGCCAGCAGGCCCGCGGGACAGGGTGGCACTGAAGCTTTCTTT.

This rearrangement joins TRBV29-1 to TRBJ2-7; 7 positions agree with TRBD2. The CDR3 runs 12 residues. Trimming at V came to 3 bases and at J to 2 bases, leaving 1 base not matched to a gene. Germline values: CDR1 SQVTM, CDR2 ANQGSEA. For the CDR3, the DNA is TGCAGCGTTGATGGGGGGGCCTACGAGCAGTACTTC. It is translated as CSVDGGAYEQYF.

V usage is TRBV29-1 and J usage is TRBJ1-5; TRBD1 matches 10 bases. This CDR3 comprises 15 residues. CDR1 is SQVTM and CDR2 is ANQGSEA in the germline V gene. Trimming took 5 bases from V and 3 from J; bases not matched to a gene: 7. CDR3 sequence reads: CSVSPGTGVNQPQHF. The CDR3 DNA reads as TGCAGCGTTTCTCCCGGGACAGGGGTCAATCAGCCCCAGCATTTT. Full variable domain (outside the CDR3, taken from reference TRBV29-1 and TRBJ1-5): SAVISQKPSRDICQRGTSLTIQCQVDSQVTMMFWYRQQPGQSLTLIATANQGSEATYESGFVIDKFPISRPNLTFSTLTVSNMSPEDSSIYLCSVSPGTGVNQPQHFGDGTRLSIL.

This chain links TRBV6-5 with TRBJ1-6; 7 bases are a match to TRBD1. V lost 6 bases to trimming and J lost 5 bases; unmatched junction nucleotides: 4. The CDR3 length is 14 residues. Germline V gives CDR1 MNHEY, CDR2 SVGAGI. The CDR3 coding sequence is TGTGCCAGCAGCAGGGACAGAGATAATTCACCCCTCCACTTT. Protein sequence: CASSRDRDNSPLHF.

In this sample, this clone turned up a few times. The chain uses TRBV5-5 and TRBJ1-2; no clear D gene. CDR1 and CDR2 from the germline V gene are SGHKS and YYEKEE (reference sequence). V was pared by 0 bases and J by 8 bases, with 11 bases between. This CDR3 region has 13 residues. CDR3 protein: CASSLGPLEGYTF. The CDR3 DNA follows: TGTGCCAGCAGCTTGGGACCACTTGAAGGCTACACCTTC.

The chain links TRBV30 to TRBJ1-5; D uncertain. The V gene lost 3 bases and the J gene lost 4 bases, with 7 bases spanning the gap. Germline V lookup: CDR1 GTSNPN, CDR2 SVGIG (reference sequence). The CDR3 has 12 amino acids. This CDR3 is CAWRLGNQPQHF. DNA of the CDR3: TGTGCCTGGAGGTTAGGAAATCAGCCCCAGCATTTT.

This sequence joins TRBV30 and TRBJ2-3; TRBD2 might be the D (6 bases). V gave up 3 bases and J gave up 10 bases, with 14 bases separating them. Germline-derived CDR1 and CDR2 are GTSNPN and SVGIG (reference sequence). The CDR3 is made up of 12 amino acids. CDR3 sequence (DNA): TGTGCCTGGAGCTCGGGGGTAAAGGCGCAGTATTTT. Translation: CAWSSGVKAQYF.

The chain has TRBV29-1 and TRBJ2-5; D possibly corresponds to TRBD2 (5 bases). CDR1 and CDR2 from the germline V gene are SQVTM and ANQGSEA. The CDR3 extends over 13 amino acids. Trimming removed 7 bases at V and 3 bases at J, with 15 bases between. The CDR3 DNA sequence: TGCAGCGCCTCACCCGGGAACGAAGAGACCCAGTACTTC. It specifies CSASPGNEETQYF.

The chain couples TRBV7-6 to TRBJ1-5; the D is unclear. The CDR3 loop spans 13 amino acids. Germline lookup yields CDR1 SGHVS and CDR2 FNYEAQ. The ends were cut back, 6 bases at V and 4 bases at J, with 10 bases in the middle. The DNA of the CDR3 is TGTGCCAGCAGTTCGAGGGAGAATCAGCCCCAGCATTTT. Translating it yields CASSSRENQPQHF.

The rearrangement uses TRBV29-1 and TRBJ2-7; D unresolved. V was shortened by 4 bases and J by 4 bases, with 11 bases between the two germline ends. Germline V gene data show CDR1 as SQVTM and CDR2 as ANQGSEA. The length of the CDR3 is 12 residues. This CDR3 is CSVGEGPYEQYF. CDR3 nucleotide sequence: TGCAGCGTTGGTGAAGGGCCATACGAGCAGTACTTC.

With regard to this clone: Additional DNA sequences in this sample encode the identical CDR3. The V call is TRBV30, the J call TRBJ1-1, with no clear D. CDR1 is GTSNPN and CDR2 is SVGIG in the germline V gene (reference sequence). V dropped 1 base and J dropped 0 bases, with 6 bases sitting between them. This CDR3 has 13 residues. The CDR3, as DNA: TGTGCCTGGAGTGAAACAGTGAACACTGAAGCTTTCTTT. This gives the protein CAWSETVNTEAFF.

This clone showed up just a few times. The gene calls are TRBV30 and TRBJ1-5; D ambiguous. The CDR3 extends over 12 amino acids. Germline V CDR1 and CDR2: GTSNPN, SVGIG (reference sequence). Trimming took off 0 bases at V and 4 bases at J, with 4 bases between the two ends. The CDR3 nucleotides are TGTGCCTGGAGTGTCAGAAATCAGCCCCAGCATTTT. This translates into CAWSVRNQPQHF.

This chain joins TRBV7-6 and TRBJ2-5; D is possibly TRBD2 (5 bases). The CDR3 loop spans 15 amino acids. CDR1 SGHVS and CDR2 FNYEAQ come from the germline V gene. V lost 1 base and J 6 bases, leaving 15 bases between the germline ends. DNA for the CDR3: TGTGCCAGCAGCTTAGATTCCCTAGCCAGGAAGACCCAGTACTTC. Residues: CASSLDSLARKTQYF.

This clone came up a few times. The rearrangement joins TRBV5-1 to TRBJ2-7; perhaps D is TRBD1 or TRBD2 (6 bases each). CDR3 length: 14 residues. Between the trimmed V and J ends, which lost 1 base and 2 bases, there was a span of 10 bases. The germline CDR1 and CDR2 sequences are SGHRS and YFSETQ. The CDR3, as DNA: TGCGCCAGCAGCTTGACGCGGGACACCTACGAGCAGTACTTC. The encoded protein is CASSLTRDTYEQYF. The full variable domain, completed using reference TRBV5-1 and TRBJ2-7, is KAGVTQTPRYLIKTRGQQVTLSCSPISGHRSVSWYQQTPGQGLQFLFEYFSETQRNKGNFPGRFSGRQFSNSRSEMNVSTLELGDSALYLCASSLTRDTYEQYFGPGTRLTVT.